The sequence of this TCR beta chain was determined in a study of T cells in Graves' hyperthyroidism and ophthalmopathy. Amplification targeted TCR beta CDR3 regions from RNA transcripts. Primed by the HTBI set, a first-round RT-PCR was run on the TCR CDR3. MiXCR, applied by TCRdb to the multiplex PCR reads, yields one record per CDR3 protein. The data contain 250,000 to 300,000 distinct CDR3 sequences, around 20% of them singletons. V dropped 3 bases and J dropped 4 bases, with 13 bases sitting between them. This CDR3 comprises 14 residues. CDR1 and CDR2 (germline): SGHRS, YFSETQ. In this sample, this clonotype turned up many times. Its matching antigen is unknown. Whole-study results and caveats: Model output signaled ophthalmopathy a median about seven months ahead of onset. Ophthalmopathy cases were set apart from stable hyperthyroidism by a 13 V-J model.

J is TRBJ1-1 and V is TRBV5-1; D perhaps matches TRBD1 (6 bases). The sequence was obtained from a man between 50 and 59 years old with Graves' ophthalmopathy. Sequencing input: blood. The CDR3: CASSWRQGTTEAFF. The CDR3 DNA is TGCGCCAGCAGCTGGCGGCAGGGGACCACTGAAGCTTTCTTT.